This T cell receptor beta chain originates from a study of early T cells in non-severe SARS-CoV-2 infection. MiXCR, run by TCRdb on the 5' RACE reads, gives a single entry per CDR3 protein. This sample carries just under 65,000 distinct CDR3 sequences, approximately 8.8% of them seen once, and the ten largest clones take 13%. The CDR3 extends over 13 amino acids. Trimming cost V 1 base and J 6 bases, with 13 bases left between them. Germline CDR1 DFQATT, CDR2 SNEGSKA (reference sequence). Whole-study results and caveats: Lookups in VDJdb leaned toward anti-spike CD8 responses and missed private and CD4 specificities.

On this clonotype: Its antigen remains unknown.

This sequence joins TRBV20-1 and TRBJ2-7; no clear D. The TCR comes from an adult who was a healthcare worker with PCR-confirmed SARS-CoV-2 infection or an uninfected control (not recorded which). The sequenced sample was whole blood, obtained at baseline. The CDR3 spells CSARVGYPSEQYF. CDR3 DNA: TGCAGTGCTAGAGTGGGCTACCCCAGCGAGCAGTACTTC.